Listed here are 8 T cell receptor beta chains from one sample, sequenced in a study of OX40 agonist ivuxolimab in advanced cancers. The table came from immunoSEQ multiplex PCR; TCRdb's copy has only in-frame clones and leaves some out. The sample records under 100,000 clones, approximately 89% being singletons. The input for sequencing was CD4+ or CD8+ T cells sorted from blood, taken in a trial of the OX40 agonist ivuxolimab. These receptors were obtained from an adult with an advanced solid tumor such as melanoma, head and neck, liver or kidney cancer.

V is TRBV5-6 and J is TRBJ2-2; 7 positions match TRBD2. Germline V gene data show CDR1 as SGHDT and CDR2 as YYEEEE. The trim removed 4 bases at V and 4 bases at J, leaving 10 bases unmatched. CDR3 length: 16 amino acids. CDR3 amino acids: CASSHRGGKGTGELFF. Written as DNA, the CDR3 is TGTGCCAGCAGCCACCGGGGAGGGAAGGGCACCGGGGAGCTGTTTTTT.

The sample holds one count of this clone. The CDR3 is CASSLEGTLNTGELFF. The CDR3 coding sequence is TGTGCCAGCAGCTTAGAGGGGACATTGAACACCGGGGAGCTGTTTTTT. The chain links TRBV7-2 to TRBJ2-2; a possible D gene is TRBD1 (6 bases). The CDR3 length is 16 residues. Germline lookup yields CDR1 SGHTA and CDR2 FQGNSA. Between the trimmed V and J ends, which lost 1 base and 1 base, there was a span of 10 bases.

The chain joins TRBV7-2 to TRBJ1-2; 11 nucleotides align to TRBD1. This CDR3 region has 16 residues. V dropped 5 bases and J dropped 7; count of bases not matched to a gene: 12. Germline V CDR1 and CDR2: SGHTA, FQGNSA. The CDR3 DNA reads TGTGCCAGCAGCGAAATTGGTGGACAGGGGGCGTCTGGCTACACCTTC. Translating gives CASSEIGGQGASGYTF. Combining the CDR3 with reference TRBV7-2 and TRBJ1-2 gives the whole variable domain GAGVSQSPSNKVTEKGKDVELRCDPISGHTALYWYRQSLGQGLEFLIYFQGNSAPDKSGLPSDRFSAERTGGSVSTLTIQRTQQEDSAVYLCASSEIGGQGASGYTFGSGTRLTVV.

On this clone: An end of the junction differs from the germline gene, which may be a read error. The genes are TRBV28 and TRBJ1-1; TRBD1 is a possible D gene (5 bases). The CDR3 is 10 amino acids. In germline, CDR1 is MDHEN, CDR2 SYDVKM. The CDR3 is CASSGTSPYF. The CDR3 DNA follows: TGTGCCAGCAGTGGGACCTCACCTTACTTT.

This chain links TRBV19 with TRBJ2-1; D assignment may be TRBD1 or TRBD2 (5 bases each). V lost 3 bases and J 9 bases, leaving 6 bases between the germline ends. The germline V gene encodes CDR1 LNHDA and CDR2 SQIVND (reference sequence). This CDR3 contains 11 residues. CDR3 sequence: CASSMGVEQFF. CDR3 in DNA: TGTGCCAGTAGTATGGGGGTTGAGCAGTTCTTC.

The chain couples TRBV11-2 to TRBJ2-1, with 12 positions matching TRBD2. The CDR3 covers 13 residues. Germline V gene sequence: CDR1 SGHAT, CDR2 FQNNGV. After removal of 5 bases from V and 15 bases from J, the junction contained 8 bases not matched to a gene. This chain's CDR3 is CASSHGLAGPLFF. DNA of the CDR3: TGTGCCAGCAGCCACGGACTAGCGGGGCCTCTGTTCTTC.

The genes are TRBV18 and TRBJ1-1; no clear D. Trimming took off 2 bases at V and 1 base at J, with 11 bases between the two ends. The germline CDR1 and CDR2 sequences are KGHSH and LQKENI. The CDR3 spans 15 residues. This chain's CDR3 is CASSPGQRGNTEAFF. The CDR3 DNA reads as TGTGCCAGCTCACCAGGGCAGAGAGGGAACACTGAAGCTTTCTTT.

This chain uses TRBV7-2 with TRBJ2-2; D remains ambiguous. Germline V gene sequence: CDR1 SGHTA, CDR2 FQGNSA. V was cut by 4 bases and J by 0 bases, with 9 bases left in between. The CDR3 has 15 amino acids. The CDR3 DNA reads TGTGCCAGCAGCTCCCGACGGGCGAACACCGGGGAGCTGTTTTTT. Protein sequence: CASSSRRANTGELFF.